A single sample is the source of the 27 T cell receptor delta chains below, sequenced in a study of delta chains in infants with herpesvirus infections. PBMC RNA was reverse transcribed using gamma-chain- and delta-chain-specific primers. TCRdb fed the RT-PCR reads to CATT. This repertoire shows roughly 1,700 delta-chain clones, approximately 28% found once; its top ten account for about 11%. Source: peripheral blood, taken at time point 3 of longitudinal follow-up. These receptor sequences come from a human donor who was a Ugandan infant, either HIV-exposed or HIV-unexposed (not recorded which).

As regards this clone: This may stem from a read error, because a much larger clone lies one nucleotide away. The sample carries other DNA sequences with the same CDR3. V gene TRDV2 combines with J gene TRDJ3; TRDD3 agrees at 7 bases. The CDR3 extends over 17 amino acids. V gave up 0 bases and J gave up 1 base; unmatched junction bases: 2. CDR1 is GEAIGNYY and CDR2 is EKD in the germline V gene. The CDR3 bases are TGTGCCTGTGACACCGTACTGGGGTCCTGGGACACCCGACAGATGTTTTTC. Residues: CACDTVLGSWDTRQMFF.

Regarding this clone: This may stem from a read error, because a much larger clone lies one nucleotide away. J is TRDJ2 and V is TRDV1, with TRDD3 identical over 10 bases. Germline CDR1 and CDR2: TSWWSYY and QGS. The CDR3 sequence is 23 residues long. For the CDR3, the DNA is TGTGCTCTTGGAGAACACTTCCCGAGGTGTATCTGGGGGATAGGGGGTTTGACAACACAACTCTTCTTT. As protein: CALGEHFPRCIWGIGGLTTQLFF.

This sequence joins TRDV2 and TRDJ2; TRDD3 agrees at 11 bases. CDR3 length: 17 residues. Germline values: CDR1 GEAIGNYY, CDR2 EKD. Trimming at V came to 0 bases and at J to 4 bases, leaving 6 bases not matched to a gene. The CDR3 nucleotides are TGTGCCTGTGACACCGCTGGGGGATACCGTGGGACAGCACAACTCTTCTTT. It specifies CACDTAGGYRGTAQLFF.

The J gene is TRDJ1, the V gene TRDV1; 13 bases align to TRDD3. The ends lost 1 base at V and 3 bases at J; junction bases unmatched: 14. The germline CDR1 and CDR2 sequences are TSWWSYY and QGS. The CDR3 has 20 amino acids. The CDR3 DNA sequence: TGTGCTCTTGGGGAACCTGAGCACGGGTACTGGGGGATACGGTCCGATAAACTCATCTTT. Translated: CALGEPEHGYWGIRSDKLIF.

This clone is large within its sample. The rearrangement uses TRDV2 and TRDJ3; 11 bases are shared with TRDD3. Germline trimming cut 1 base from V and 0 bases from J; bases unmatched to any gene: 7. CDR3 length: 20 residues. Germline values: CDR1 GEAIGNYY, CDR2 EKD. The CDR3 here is CACDTITGGYPSWDTRQMFF. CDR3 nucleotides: TGTGCCTGTGACACTATTACTGGGGGATATCCCTCCTGGGACACCCGACAGATGTTTTTC.

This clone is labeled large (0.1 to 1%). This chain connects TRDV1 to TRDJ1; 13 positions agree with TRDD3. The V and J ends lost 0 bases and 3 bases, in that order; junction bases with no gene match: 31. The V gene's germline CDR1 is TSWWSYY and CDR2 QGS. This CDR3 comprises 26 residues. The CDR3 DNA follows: TGTGCTCTTGGGGAACTATCGGGACCCTTCCTCTGGCCCCCTTTACTGGGGGATACGGTTGCCGATAAACTCATCTTT. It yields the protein CALGELSGPFLWPPLLGDTVADKLIF.

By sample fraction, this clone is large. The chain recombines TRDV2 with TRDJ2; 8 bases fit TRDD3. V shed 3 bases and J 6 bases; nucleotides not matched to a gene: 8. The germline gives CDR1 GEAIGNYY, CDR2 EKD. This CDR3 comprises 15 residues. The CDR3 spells CACDLLGVRAAQLFF. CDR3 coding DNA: TGTGCCTGTGACCTACTGGGGGTAAGGGCAGCACAACTCTTCTTT.

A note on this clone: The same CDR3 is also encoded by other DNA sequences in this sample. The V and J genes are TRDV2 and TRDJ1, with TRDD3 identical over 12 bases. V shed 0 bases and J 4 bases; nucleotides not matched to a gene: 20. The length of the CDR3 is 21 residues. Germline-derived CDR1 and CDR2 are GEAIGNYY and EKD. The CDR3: CACDTVQTLGDTGDLVDKLIF. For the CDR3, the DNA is TGTGCCTGTGACACCGTTCAAACCCTGGGGGATACGGGAGATTTGGTCGATAAACTCATCTTT.

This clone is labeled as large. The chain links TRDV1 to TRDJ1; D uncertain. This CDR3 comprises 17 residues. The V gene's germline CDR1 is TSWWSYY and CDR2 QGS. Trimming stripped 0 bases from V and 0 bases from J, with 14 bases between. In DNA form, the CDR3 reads TGTGCTCTTGGGGAACTAATCTTATCACTATACACCGATAAACTCATCTTT. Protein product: CALGELILSLYTDKLIF.

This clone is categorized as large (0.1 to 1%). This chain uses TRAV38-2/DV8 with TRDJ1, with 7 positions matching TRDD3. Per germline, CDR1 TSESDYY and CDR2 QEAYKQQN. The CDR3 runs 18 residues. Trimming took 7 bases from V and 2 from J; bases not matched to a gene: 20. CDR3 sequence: CAYQGSPPGGKRTDKLIF. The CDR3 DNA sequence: TGTGCTTATCAAGGATCCCCGCCTGGGGGCAAGAGGACCGATAAACTCATCTTT.

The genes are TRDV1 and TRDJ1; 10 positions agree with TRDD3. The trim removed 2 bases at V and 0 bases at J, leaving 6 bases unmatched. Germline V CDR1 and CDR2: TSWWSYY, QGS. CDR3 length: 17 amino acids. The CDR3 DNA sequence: TGTGCTCTTGGGGAATGGGCTACTGGGGGATACACCGATAAACTCATCTTT. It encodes CALGEWATGGYTDKLIF.

The CDR3 region is CALGEDRNYWGTTAYTDKLIF. The CDR3 nucleotides are TGTGCTCTTGGGGAAGACCGCAATTACTGGGGGACCACTGCCTACACCGATAAACTCATCTTT. This chain connects TRDV1 to TRDJ1, with 9 nucleotides matching TRDD3. Trimming took 2 bases from V and 0 from J; bases not matched to a gene: 19. The CDR3 has 21 residues. CDR1 is TSWWSYY, CDR2 QGS, per germline.

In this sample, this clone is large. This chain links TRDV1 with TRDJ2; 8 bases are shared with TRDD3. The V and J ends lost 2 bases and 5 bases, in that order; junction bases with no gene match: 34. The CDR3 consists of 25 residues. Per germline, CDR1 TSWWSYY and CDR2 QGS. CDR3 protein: CALGEIIMDFRGGFVGGFNTAQLFF. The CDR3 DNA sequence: TGTGCTCTTGGGGAAATAATTATGGACTTCCGTGGGGGATTTGTGGGGGGGTTTAACACAGCACAACTCTTCTTT.

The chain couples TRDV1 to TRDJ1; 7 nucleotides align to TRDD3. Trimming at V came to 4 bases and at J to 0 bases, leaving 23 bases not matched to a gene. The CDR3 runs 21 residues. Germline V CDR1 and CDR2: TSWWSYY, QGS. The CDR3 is CALGVRSWGTGVYGDTDKLIF. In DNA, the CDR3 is TGTGCTCTTGGGGTCCGTTCCTGGGGTACTGGGGTCTATGGGGACACCGATAAACTCATCTTT.

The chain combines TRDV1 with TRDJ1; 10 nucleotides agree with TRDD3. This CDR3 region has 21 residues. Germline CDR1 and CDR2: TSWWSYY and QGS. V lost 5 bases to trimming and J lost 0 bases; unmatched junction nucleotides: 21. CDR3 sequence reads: CALGSATAWGINRVHTDKLIF. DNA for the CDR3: TGTGCTCTTGGGTCAGCTACGGCCTGGGGGATAAATAGGGTCCACACCGATAAACTCATCTTT.

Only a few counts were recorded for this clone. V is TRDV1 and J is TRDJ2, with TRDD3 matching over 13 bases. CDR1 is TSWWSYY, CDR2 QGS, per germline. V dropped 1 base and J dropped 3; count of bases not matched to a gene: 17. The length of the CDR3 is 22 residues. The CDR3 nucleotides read TGTGCTCTTGGGGAACCTCGTCATCCCCCTGACTGGGGGATACGGGTGACAGCACAACTCTTCTTT. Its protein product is CALGEPRHPPDWGIRVTAQLFF.

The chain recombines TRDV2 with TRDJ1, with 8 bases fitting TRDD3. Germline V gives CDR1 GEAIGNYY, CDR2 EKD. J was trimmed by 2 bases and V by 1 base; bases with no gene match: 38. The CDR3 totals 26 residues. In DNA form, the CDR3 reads TGTGCCTGTGACACAACCCCAGACCCAGGGCCCAGTGCCTCATTTCCGACTGGGGGGGCGACCGATAAACTCATCTTT. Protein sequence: CACDTTPDPGPSASFPTGGATDKLIF.

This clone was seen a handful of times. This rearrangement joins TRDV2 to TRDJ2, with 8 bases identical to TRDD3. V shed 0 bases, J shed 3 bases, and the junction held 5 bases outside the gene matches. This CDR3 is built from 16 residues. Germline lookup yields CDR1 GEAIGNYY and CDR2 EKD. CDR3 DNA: TGTGCCTGTGACACCGTGGGATACGCCGTGACAGCACAACTCTTCTTT. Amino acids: CACDTVGYAVTAQLFF.

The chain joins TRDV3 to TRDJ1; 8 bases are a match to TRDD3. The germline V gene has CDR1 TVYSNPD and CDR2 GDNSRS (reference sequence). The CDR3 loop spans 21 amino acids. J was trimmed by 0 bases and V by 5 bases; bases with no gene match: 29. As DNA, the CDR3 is TGTGCCCTACGGGAGTGGAAAAACACTGGGGGTCGATCCGTGTACACCGATAAACTCATCTTT. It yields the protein CALREWKNTGGRSVYTDKLIF.

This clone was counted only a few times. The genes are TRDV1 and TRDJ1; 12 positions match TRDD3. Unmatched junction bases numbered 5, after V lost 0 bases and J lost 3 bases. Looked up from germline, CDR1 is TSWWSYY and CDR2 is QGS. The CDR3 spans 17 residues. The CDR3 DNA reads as TGTGCTCTTGGGGAACTCCCCTGGGGGATACGATCCGATAAACTCATCTTT. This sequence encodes CALGELPWGIRSDKLIF.

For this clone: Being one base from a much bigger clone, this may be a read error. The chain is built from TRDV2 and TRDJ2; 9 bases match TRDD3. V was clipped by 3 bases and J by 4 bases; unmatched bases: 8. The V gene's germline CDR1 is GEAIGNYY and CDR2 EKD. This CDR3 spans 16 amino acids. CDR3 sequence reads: CACDLLGDASTAQLFF. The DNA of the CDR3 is TGTGCCTGTGACCTTCTGGGGGATGCGTCGACAGCACAACTCTTCTTT.

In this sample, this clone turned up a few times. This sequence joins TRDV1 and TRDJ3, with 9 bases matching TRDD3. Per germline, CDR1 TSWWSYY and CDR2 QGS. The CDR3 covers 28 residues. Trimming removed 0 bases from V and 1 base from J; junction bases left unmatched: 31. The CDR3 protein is CALGELGFRPTWTTGDTRGSWDTRQMFF. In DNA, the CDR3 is TGTGCTCTTGGGGAACTAGGGTTCCGTCCTACGTGGACTACTGGGGATACGCGGGGGTCCTGGGACACCCGACAGATGTTTTTC.

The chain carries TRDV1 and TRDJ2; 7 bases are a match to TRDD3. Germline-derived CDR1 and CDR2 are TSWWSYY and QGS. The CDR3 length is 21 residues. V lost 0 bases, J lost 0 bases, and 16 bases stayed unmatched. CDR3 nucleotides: TGTGCTCTTGGGGAACTTAATGACCTACTTGGGGGACCAGCTTTGACAGCACAACTCTTCTTT. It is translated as CALGELNDLLGGPALTAQLFF.

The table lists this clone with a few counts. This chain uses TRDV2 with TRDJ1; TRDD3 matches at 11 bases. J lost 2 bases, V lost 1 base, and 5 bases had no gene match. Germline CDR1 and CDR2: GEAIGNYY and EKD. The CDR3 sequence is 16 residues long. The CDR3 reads CACDTLGDTQTDKLIF. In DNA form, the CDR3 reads TGTGCCTGTGACACGTTGGGGGATACGCAGACCGATAAACTCATCTTT.

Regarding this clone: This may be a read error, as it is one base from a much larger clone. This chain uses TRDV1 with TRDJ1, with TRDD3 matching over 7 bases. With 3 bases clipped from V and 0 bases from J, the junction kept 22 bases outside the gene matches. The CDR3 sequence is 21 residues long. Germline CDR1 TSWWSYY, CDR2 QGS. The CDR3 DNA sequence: TGTGCTCTTGGGGACGGAGTTTGTACTTCCGCCTGGGGGCCGTACACCGATAAACTCATCTTT. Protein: CALGDGVCTSAWGPYTDKLIF.

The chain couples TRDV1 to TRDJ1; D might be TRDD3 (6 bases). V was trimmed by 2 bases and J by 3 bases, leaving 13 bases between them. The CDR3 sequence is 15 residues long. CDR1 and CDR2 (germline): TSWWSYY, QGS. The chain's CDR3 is CALGEGKIRPDKLIF. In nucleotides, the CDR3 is TGTGCTCTTGGGGAAGGGAAGATACGTCCCGATAAACTCATCTTT.

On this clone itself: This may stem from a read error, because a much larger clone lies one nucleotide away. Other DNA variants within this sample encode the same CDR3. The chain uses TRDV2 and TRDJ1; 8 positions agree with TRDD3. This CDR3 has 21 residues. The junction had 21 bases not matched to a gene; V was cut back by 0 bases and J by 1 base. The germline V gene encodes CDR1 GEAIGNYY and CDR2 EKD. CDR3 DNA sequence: TGTGCCTGTGACACCGTGGTTACTGGGGGGCCAACTACGGGGACCACCGATAAACTCATCTTT. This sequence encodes CACDTVVTGGPTTGTTDKLIF.